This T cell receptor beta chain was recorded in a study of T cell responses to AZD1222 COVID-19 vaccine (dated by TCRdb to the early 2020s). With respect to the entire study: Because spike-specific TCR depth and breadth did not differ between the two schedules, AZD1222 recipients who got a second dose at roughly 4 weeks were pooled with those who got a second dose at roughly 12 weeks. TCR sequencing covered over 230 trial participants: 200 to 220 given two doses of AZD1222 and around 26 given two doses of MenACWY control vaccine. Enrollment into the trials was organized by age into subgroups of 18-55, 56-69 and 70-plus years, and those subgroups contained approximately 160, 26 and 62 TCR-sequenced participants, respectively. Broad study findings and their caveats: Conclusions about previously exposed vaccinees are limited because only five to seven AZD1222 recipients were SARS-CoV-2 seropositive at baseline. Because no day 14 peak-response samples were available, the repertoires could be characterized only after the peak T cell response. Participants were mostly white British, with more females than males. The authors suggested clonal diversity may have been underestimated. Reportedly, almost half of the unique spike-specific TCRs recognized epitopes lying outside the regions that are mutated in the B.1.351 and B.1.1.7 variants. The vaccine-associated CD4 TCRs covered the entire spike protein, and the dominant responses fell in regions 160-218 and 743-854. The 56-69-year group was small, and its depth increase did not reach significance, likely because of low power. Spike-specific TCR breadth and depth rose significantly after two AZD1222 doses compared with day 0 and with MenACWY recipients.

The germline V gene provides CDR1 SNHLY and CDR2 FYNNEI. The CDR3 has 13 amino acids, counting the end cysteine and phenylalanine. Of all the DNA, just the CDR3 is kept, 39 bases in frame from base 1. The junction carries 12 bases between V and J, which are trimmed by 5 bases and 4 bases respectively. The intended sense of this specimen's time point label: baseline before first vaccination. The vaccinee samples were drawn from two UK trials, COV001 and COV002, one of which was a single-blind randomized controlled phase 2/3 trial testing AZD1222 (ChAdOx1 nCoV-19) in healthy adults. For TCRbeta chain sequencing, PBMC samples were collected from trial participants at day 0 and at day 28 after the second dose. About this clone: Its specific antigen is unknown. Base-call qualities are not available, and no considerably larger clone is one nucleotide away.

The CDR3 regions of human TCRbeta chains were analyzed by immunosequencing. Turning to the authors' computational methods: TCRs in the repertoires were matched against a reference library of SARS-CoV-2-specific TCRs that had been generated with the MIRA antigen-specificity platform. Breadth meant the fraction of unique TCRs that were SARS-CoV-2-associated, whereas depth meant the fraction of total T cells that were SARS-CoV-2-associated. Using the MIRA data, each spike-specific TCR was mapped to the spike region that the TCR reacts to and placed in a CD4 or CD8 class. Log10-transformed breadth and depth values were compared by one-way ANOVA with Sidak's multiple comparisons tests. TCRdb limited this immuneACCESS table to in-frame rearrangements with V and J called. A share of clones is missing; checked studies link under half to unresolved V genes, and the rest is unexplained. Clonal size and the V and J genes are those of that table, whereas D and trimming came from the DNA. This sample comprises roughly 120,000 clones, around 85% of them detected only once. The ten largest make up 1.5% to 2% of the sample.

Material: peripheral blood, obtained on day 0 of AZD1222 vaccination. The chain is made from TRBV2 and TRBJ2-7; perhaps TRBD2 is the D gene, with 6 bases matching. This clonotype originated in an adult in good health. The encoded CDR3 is CASSQLASYEQYF. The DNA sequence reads TGTGCCAGCAGTCAGCTAGCGAGTTACGAGCAGTACTTC.